This passage covers 24 T cell receptor beta chains from one sample sequenced in a study of lymphopenia after photon versus proton radiotherapy. Profiling relied on immunoSEQ multiplex PCR, and the TCRdb table lists in-frame clones only, not all of them. The sample yields 25,000 to 30,000 clones, more than 75% seen once. Sequences were derived from peripheral blood, sampled from a patient treated with proton-based radiotherapy. The source of these receptors is a woman in her sixties with cholangiocarcinoma. Some clones in this sample may be carry-over from other donors' samples.

The chain employs TRBV19 and TRBJ2-1; D perhaps matches TRBD2 (5 bases). The CDR3 is made up of 13 amino acids. Germline V gene lookup returns CDR1 LNHDA and CDR2 SQIVND (reference sequence). V shed 3 bases and J shed 9 bases, with 12 bases lying between them. The CDR3 protein is CASSIGVSVEQFF. For the CDR3, the DNA is TGTGCCAGTAGTATCGGGGTCAGCGTTGAGCAGTTCTTC.

V gene TRBV9 combines with J gene TRBJ1-4; D ambiguous. Germline CDR1 is SGDLS and CDR2 is YYNGEE. The CDR3 runs to 15 residues. The germline V and J ends were trimmed by 3 bases and 6 bases, with 15 bases remaining between them. The CDR3 coding sequence is TGTGCCAGCAGCGCTCGAAGCCTCGGGGATGAAAAACTGTTTTTT. It yields the protein CASSARSLGDEKLFF.

The chain has TRBV7-2 and TRBJ2-4, with 7 bases fitting TRBD2. The trim removed 8 bases at V and 7 bases at J, leaving 11 bases unmatched. The CDR3 is 14 residues long. CDR1 and CDR2 (germline): SGHTA, FQGNSA. CDR3 coding DNA: TGTGCCAGCGGGCTGGCGGGAGTATGGAACATTCAGTACTTC. Protein: CASGLAGVWNIQYF.

V is TRBV6-4 and J is TRBJ2-7, with 9 bases that match TRBD2. The germline CDR1 and CDR2 sequences are MRHNA and SNTAGT. The CDR3 spans 20 residues. With 10 bases clipped from V and 0 bases from J, the junction kept 25 bases outside the gene matches. The CDR3 protein is CANYQGGLVPSGRRSYEQYF. In nucleotides, the CDR3 is TGTGCCAACTATCAGGGCGGACTAGTTCCCAGCGGGAGGCGCTCCTACGAGCAGTACTTC.

The chain carries TRBV5-1 and TRBJ2-1; D not certain. V was shortened by 4 bases and J by 10 bases, with 18 bases between the two germline ends. Germline CDR1 reads SGHRS; CDR2 reads YFSETQ. The CDR3 is 14 residues long. The CDR3 nucleotides read TGCGCCAGCAGCCCCATTCCGGCTCAAGGGGAGCAGTTCTTC. It yields the protein CASSPIPAQGEQFF.

The chain joins TRBV7-3 to TRBJ2-3; the D gene is possibly TRBD2 (6 bases). Per germline, CDR1 SGHTA and CDR2 FQGTGA. V was pared by 5 bases and J by 1 base, with 13 bases between. This CDR3 is 15 amino acids long. The CDR3 loop is CASSPFGGGTDTQYF. The CDR3 region has the DNA TGTGCCAGCAGCCCCTTTGGCGGGGGCACAGATACGCAGTATTTT.

The chain couples TRBV27 to TRBJ2-1; D not certain. CDR1 and CDR2 from the germline V gene are MNHEY and SMNVEV (reference sequence). V was pared by 3 bases and J by 0 bases, with 9 bases between. The CDR3 loop spans 15 amino acids. The CDR3 is CASSLQVASYNEQFF. The CDR3, as DNA: TGTGCCAGCAGTTTGCAGGTTGCCTCCTACAATGAGCAGTTCTTC.

The genes are TRBV5-4 and TRBJ1-3; D not certain. This CDR3 comprises 15 residues. V was trimmed by 4 bases and J by 0 bases, leaving 11 bases between them. Germline CDR1 SGHNT, CDR2 YYREEE (reference sequence). The CDR3 here is CASSTTGSSGNTIYF. The CDR3 coding sequence is TGTGCCAGCAGCACCACTGGGAGCTCTGGAAACACCATATATTTT. Combining the CDR3 with reference TRBV5-4 and TRBJ1-3 gives the whole variable domain ETGVTQSPTHLIKTRGQQVTLRCSSQSGHNTVSWYQQALGQGPQFIFQYYREEENGRGNFPPRFSGLQFPNYSSELNVNALELDDSALYLCASSTTGSSGNTIYFGEGSWLTVV.

By proportion, this clone is medium-sized. The gene calls are TRBV6-4 and TRBJ2-3; 9 nucleotides align to TRBD2. The CDR3 covers 16 residues. Germline assignment: CDR1 MRHNA and CDR2 SNTAGT. V lost 0 bases and J lost 2; bases outside the gene matches: 3. CDR3 loop: CASSDSASGATDTQYF. CDR3 coding DNA: TGTGCCAGCAGTGACTCAGCTAGCGGGGCCACAGATACGCAGTATTTT.

This chain connects TRBV7-2 to TRBJ2-7; TRBD2 might be the D (7 bases). Germline V gene data show CDR1 as SGHTA and CDR2 as FQGNSA. Trimming cost V 8 bases and J 0 bases, with 14 bases left between them. The CDR3 length is 14 residues. This CDR3 is CASLRGGSSYEQYF. DNA of the CDR3: TGTGCCAGCCTAAGGGGGGGCAGCTCCTACGAGCAGTACTTC.

CDR3 residues: CASSPWVSGTADSHYGYTF. CDR3 DNA sequence: TGTGCCAGCAGTCCCTGGGTGAGCGGGACAGCGGACTCCCACTATGGCTACACCTTC. The rearrangement joins TRBV27 to TRBJ1-2, with 7 bases matching TRBD1. This CDR3 has 19 amino acids. V gave up 5 bases and J gave up 3 bases; unmatched junction bases: 21. Germline values: CDR1 MNHEY, CDR2 SMNVEV (reference sequence).

The V and J genes are TRBV18 and TRBJ1-4; D possibly corresponds to TRBD1 (5 bases). V lost 6 bases to trimming and J lost 6 bases, with 20 bases between them. Germline CDR1 KGHSH, CDR2 LQKENI. CDR3 length: 16 amino acids. CDR3 DNA: TGTGCCAGCTCCCCCAACCGGCAGGGTGGGGATGAAAAACTGTTTTTT. Its translation: CASSPNRQGGDEKLFF.

The V gene is TRBV29-1, the J gene TRBJ1-2, with a tentative D call TRBD1 (5 bases). Germline loops: CDR1 SQVTM, CDR2 ANQGSEA. Deletions cut 6 bases from V and 2 bases from J, with 10 bases between. The CDR3 extends over 12 amino acids. The CDR3, as DNA: TGCAGCGTGGTTTGGGGGAACTATGGCTACACCTTC. It yields the protein CSVVWGNYGYTF.

The rearrangement joins TRBV4-1 to TRBJ1-1; 8 nucleotides agree with TRBD1. V lost 0 bases and J lost 1; bases outside the gene matches: 10. The CDR3 spans 18 residues. Germline V CDR1 and CDR2: MGHRA, YSYEKL. CDR3 amino acids: CASSQDRVGQGANTEAFF. As DNA, the CDR3 is TGCGCCAGCAGCCAAGATCGAGTGGGGCAGGGGGCGAACACTGAAGCTTTCTTT.

The chain uses TRBV7-8 and TRBJ1-5; D remains unclear. Germline CDR1 is SGHVS and CDR2 is FQNEAQ. This CDR3 comprises 17 residues. The ends were cut back, 4 bases at V and 4 bases at J, with 20 bases in the middle. CDR3 amino acids: CASSSRAAGINNQPQHF. The CDR3, as DNA: TGTGCCAGCAGCTCACGGGCCGCCGGAATTAATAATCAGCCCCAGCATTTT.

The V gene is TRBV2, the J gene TRBJ1-5; D is unclear. The CDR3 has 14 residues. Trimming cost V 4 bases and J 5 bases, with 12 bases left between them. CDR1 SNHLY and CDR2 FYNNEI come from the germline V gene. The chain's CDR3 is CASSGTSSDQPQHF. For the CDR3, the DNA is TGTGCCAGCAGTGGGACCTCCTCCGATCAGCCCCAGCATTTT.

The chain couples TRBV6-5 to TRBJ1-6; 7 bases map to TRBD1. This CDR3 region has 16 residues. V lost 3 bases and J lost 5; bases outside the gene matches: 7. Germline V gene lookup returns CDR1 MNHEY and CDR2 SVGAGI. The CDR3 spells CASSYGKGANNSPLHF. The CDR3 nucleotides are TGTGCCAGCAGTTATGGGAAGGGGGCTAATAATTCACCCCTCCACTTT.

The genes are TRBV6-5 and TRBJ1-2, with D possibly matching TRBD1 (6 bases). Germline CDR1 and CDR2: MNHEY and SVGAGI. Trimming removed 6 bases at V and 8 bases at J, with 13 bases between. The CDR3 runs to 12 residues. The CDR3 reads CASRLQGAGYTF. The CDR3 DNA follows: TGTGCCAGCAGGTTACAGGGAGCCGGCTACACCTTC.

The rearrangement links TRBV11-2 to TRBJ2-7, with D tentatively TRBD1 or TRBD2 (6 bases each). The CDR3 consists of 16 residues. Trimming shortened V by 5 bases and J by 2 bases, and 19 bases separated the two germline ends. Per the germline V gene, CDR1 is SGHAT and CDR2 is FQNNGV. In DNA form, the CDR3 reads TGTGCCAGCAGCGCGATCCGACTTAGGGGGGCCTACGAGCAGTACTTC. It codes for CASSAIRLRGAYEQYF.

The chain is built from TRBV9 and TRBJ2-7; 7 nucleotides match TRBD1. CDR1 and CDR2 from the germline V gene are SGDLS and YYNGEE. The CDR3 contains 14 residues. J was trimmed by 1 base and V by 5 bases; bases with no gene match: 6. Here the CDR3 DNA reads TGTGCCAGCAGTCGGGTGGGACAGTCCTACGAGCAGTACTTC. Its translation is CASSRVGQSYEQYF.

Relative to its sample, this clone is medium-sized. The chain is built from TRBV7-3 and TRBJ2-1; D is perhaps TRBD1 or TRBD2 (5 bases each). CDR1 is SGHTA and CDR2 is FQGTGA in the germline V gene. V lost 2 bases and J 6 bases, leaving 11 bases between the germline ends. This CDR3 contains 14 residues. Here the CDR3 DNA reads TGTGCCAGCAGCTTACATCAGGGAGCCAATGAGCAGTTCTTC. Its protein is CASSLHQGANEQFF.

This rearrangement joins TRBV27 to TRBJ2-2, with D unresolved. The V end was cut by 4 bases, the J end by 1 base, with 7 bases between. The CDR3 has 14 amino acids. Germline lookup yields CDR1 MNHEY and CDR2 SMNVEV (reference sequence). Here the CDR3 DNA reads TGTGCCAGCAGTTCGTACCAGAACACCGGGGAGCTGTTTTTT. Its protein is CASSSYQNTGELFF.

The chain has TRBV10-1 and TRBJ2-7, with 12 bases fitting TRBD2. Germline V gene sequence: CDR1 WNHNN, CDR2 SYGVQD (reference sequence). This CDR3 spans 15 amino acids. After removal of 3 bases from V and 2 bases from J, the junction contained 2 bases not matched to a gene. CDR3 amino acids: CASSDPSGGAYEQYF. DNA of the CDR3: TGCGCCAGCAGTGATCCTAGCGGGGGGGCCTACGAGCAGTACTTC.

The J gene is TRBJ1-2, the V gene TRBV5-4, with D possibly TRBD1 on 6 matching bases. CDR1 is SGHNT and CDR2 is YYREEE in the germline V gene (reference sequence). Deletions cut 5 bases from V and 8 bases from J, with 19 bases between. This CDR3 has 14 amino acids. CDR3 residues: CASRDWAGERGYTF. The CDR3 DNA is TGTGCCAGCAGGGATTGGGCAGGGGAAAGGGGCTACACCTTC. Full variable domain (remainder filled in from reference TRBV5-4 and TRBJ1-2): ETGVTQSPTHLIKTRGQQVTLRCSSQSGHNTVSWYQQALGQGPQFIFQYYREEENGRGNFPPRFSGLQFPNYSSELNVNALELDDSALYLCASRDWAGERGYTFGSGTRLTVV.